These 17 T cell receptor beta chains came from one sample sequenced in a study of PD-L1 blockade in urothelial cancer. Assay: immunoSEQ multiplex PCR; the TCRdb copy retains only in-frame clones and omits some. The table lists around 53,000 clones, around 85% of them singletons, with under 2.5% in the top ten. Time point noted: peripheral blood 6 weeks after treatment start. Source: PBMCs, taken around atezolizumab (anti-PD-L1) treatment. These receptors were taken from a man in his fifties or sixties with urothelial cancer.

This clone was observed a single time. V gene TRBV4-1 combines with J gene TRBJ2-3; possibly TRBD1 for D (6 bases). CDR1 is MGHRA and CDR2 is YSYEKL in the germline V gene. The CDR3 is 15 residues long. V lost 8 bases, J lost 2 bases, and 17 bases lay in between. The DNA for the CDR3 is TGCGCCAGCGGTGAGACAGGTGACCCCACAGATACGCAGTATTTT. Translation: CASGETGDPTDTQYF.

V usage is TRBV11-3 and J usage is TRBJ2-6; 7 nucleotides align to TRBD1. This CDR3 contains 17 residues. V trimming: 5 bases; J trimming: 0 bases; junction bases outside the gene matches: 7. Germline CDR1 reads SGHNT; CDR2 reads YENEEA. The CDR3 is CASSEGAITSGANVLTF. CDR3 nucleotide sequence: TGTGCCAGCAGCGAGGGGGCCATCACCTCTGGGGCCAACGTCCTGACTTTC.

The CDR3 DNA sequence: TGTGCCAGCAGCTTAGGACCCTCTCGGACAGGAGAATATGAGCAGTTCTTC. It specifies CASSLGPSRTGEYEQFF. This chain joins TRBV11-3 and TRBJ2-1; 7 bases are a match to TRBD1. Germline-derived CDR1 and CDR2 are SGHNT and YENEEA. Trimming removed 1 base from V and 8 bases from J; junction bases left unmatched: 14. The CDR3 has 17 amino acids.

The chain is built from TRBV19 and TRBJ1-5; no clear D gene. The germline V gene encodes CDR1 LNHDA and CDR2 SQIVND (reference sequence). Between the trimmed V and J ends, which lost 5 bases and 0 bases, there was a span of 8 bases. The length of the CDR3 is 14 residues. This chain's CDR3 is CASSARNSNQPQHF. The CDR3, as DNA: TGTGCCAGTAGTGCCAGAAATAGCAATCAGCCCCAGCATTTT.

This sequence joins TRBV6-6 and TRBJ2-7, with 8 bases aligning to TRBD1. This CDR3 spans 14 amino acids. In germline, CDR1 is MNHNY, CDR2 SVGAGI (reference sequence). V shed 0 bases and J 2 bases; nucleotides not matched to a gene: 0. CDR3 amino acids: CASSYSDRAYEQYF. DNA for the CDR3: TGTGCCAGCAGTTACTCGGACAGGGCCTACGAGCAGTACTTC.

The chain is built from TRBV30 and TRBJ2-1, with TRBD1 identical over 8 bases. Losses at the gene ends were 8 bases for V and 11 bases for J; bases not matched to a gene: 8. Germline-derived CDR1 and CDR2 are GTSNPN and SVGIG (reference sequence). This CDR3 is 11 amino acids long. The CDR3 bases are TGTGCCGGCCACCAGGGGGCCAAGCAGTTCTTC. Translating gives CAGHQGAKQFF.

As for this clone: The junction departs from germline at one end; a sequencing error may be responsible. The chain couples TRBV19 to TRBJ1-1, with unresolved D. The CDR3 spans 11 residues. Per germline, CDR1 LNHDA and CDR2 SQIVND (reference sequence). Here the CDR3 DNA reads TGTGCCAGTAGTCCAGGTATGAAGCTTTACTTT. Amino acid sequence: CASSPGMKLYF.

V is TRBV6-5 and J is TRBJ1-2, with D possibly TRBD1 on 5 matching bases. Germline V gene sequence: CDR1 MNHEY, CDR2 SVGAGI. This CDR3 is built from 14 residues. V shed 10 bases and J shed 3 bases, with 18 bases lying between them. The chain's CDR3 is CATGGTQVYYGYTF. The CDR3 region has the DNA TGTGCCACGGGGGGGACCCAAGTTTACTATGGCTACACCTTC.

This chain uses TRBV9 with TRBJ2-2, with 10 bases fitting TRBD2. The V gene's germline CDR1 is SGDLS and CDR2 YYNGEE. V lost 0 bases and J lost 6; bases outside the gene matches: 5. The length of the CDR3 is 16 residues. CDR3 bases: TGTGCCAGCAGCGTAGGTCTAGCGGGAGCAGCCGGGGAGCTGTTTTTT. It translates to CASSVGLAGAAGELFF.

The rearrangement uses TRBV7-2 and TRBJ1-4; 8 nucleotides line up with TRBD1. With 6 bases clipped from V and 5 bases from J, the junction kept 5 bases outside the gene matches. The CDR3 extends over 14 amino acids. From germline, CDR1 is SGHTA and CDR2 FQGNSA. For the CDR3, the DNA is TGTGCCAGCAGGATGGACAGGGTAAATGAAAAACTGTTTTTT. This translates into CASRMDRVNEKLFF.

CDR3 residues: CASSSGLAAPNTGELFF. The CDR3 nucleotides read TGTGCCAGCAGCTCGGGACTAGCGGCCCCGAACACCGGGGAGCTGTTTTTT. The genes are TRBV5-4 and TRBJ2-2; 11 bases fit TRBD2. Germline lookup yields CDR1 SGHNT and CDR2 YYREEE (reference sequence). J gave up 0 bases and V 3 bases, and 4 bases lay outside the gene matches. The CDR3 sequence is 17 residues long.

The chain joins TRBV5-1 to TRBJ2-7; TRBD1 matches at 10 bases. Unmatched junction bases numbered 3, after V lost 0 bases and J lost 6 bases. The CDR3 has 14 residues. Looked up from germline, CDR1 is SGHRS and CDR2 is YFSETQ. The CDR3 spells CASSLEGQGTEQYF. The CDR3 DNA is TGCGCCAGCAGCTTGGAGGGACAGGGGACCGAGCAGTACTTC.

This chain connects TRBV5-1 to TRBJ2-3, with TRBD2 matching over 7 bases. CDR1 is SGHRS, CDR2 YFSETQ, per germline. The CDR3 loop spans 13 amino acids. Trimming at V came to 10 bases and at J to 3 bases, leaving 8 bases not matched to a gene. The DNA for the CDR3 is TGCGCCGTAGGTCCGGGGGGTACAGATACGCAGTATTTT. Encoded protein: CAVGPGGTDTQYF.

The chain is built from TRBV28 and TRBJ1-2, with 7 bases lining up with TRBD1. This CDR3 region has 12 residues. With 8 bases clipped from V and 8 bases from J, the junction kept 8 bases outside the gene matches. Germline V gene data show CDR1 as MDHEN and CDR2 as SYDVKM. Written as DNA, the CDR3 is TGTGCCAGCGGACAGGTGATGAAAGGCTACACCTTC. Its protein product is CASGQVMKGYTF.

The chain has TRBV5-1 and TRBJ1-5; D gene uncertain. Germline V gene sequence: CDR1 SGHRS, CDR2 YFSETQ. CDR3 length: 13 amino acids. V lost 0 bases and J 7 bases, leaving 8 bases between the germline ends. CDR3 protein: CASSLDGSQPQHF. The CDR3 DNA sequence: TGCGCCAGCAGCTTGGACGGGAGCCAGCCCCAGCATTTT. The full variable domain, completed using reference TRBV5-1 and TRBJ1-5, is KAGVTQTPRYLIKTRGQQVTLSCSPISGHRSVSWYQQTPGQGLQFLFEYFSETQRNKGNFPGRFSGRQFSNSRSEMNVSTLELGDSALYLCASSLDGSQPQHFGDGTRLSIL.

The rearrangement joins TRBV27 to TRBJ2-4, with a weak D call TRBD2 (6 bases). Between the trimmed V and J ends, which lost 2 bases and 6 bases, there was a span of 14 bases. Germline V lookup: CDR1 MNHEY, CDR2 SMNVEV (reference sequence). The CDR3 runs 15 residues. For the CDR3, the DNA is TGTGCCAGCAGTTTAGTGGTTCGGGGGAGAAACATTCAGTACTTC. Protein: CASSLVVRGRNIQYF.

The V call is TRBV7-8, the J call TRBJ2-2; tentatively, D is TRBD1 (6 bases). The V end was cut by 6 bases, the J end by 2 bases, with 10 bases between. This CDR3 is 14 amino acids long. Germline V lookup: CDR1 SGHVS, CDR2 FQNEAQ. The CDR3 here is CASSSGVNTGELFF. CDR3 DNA sequence: TGTGCCAGCAGTTCAGGGGTCAACACCGGGGAGCTGTTTTTT.